The T cell receptor (beta chain) described here comes from a study of cytomegalovirus exposure and HLA in healthy donors. The primer mix had 60 Vbeta and 13 Jbeta primers. The method was immunoSEQ multiplex PCR; TCRdb's version includes in-frame clones alone and lacks a portion of them. In the table there are approximately 100,000 clones, around 80% of which are singletons. This CDR3 is 14 amino acids long. After removal of 4 bases from V and 5 bases from J, the junction contained 2 bases not matched to a gene. Looked up from germline, CDR1 is KGHSH and CDR2 is LQKENI. The sequencing input was PBMCs. This TCR was sampled from a man aged 55 to 70 in good health and CMV-seronegative. The rearrangement links TRBV18 to TRBJ2-1, with TRBD2 identical over 10 bases. CDR3 region: CASSHLAGDNEQFF. As DNA, the CDR3 is TGTGCCAGCTCACATCTAGCGGGGGACAATGAGCAGTTCTTC.